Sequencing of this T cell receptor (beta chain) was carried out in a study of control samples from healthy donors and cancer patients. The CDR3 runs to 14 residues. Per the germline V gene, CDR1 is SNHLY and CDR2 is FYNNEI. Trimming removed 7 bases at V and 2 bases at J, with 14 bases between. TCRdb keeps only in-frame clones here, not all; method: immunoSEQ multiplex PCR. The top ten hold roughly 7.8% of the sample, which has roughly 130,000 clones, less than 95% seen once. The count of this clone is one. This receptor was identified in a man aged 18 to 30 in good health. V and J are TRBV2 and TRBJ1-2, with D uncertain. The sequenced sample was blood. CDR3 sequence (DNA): TGTGCCAGCATGATCGGTTCGGGGAACTATGGCTACACCTTC. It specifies CASMIGSGNYGYTF. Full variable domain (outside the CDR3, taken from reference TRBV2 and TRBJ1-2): EPEVTQTPSHQVTQMGQEVILRCVPISNHLYFYWYRQILGQKVEFLVSFYNNEISEKSEIFDDQFSVERPDGSNFTLKIRSTKLEDSAMYFCASMIGSGNYGYTFGSGTRLTVV.